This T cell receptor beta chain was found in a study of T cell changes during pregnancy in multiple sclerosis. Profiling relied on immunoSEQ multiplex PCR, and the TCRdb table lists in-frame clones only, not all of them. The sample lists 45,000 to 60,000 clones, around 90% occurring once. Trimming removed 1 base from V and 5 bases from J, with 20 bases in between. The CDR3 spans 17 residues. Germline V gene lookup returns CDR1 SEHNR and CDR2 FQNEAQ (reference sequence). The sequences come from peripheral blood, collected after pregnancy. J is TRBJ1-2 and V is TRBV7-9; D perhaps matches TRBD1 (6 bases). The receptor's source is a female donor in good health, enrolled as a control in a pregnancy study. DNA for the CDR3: TGTGCCAGCAGCTTAGTGAGTGGTCAGGGGCACGTATATGGCTACACCTTC. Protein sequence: CASSLVSGQGHVYGYTF.